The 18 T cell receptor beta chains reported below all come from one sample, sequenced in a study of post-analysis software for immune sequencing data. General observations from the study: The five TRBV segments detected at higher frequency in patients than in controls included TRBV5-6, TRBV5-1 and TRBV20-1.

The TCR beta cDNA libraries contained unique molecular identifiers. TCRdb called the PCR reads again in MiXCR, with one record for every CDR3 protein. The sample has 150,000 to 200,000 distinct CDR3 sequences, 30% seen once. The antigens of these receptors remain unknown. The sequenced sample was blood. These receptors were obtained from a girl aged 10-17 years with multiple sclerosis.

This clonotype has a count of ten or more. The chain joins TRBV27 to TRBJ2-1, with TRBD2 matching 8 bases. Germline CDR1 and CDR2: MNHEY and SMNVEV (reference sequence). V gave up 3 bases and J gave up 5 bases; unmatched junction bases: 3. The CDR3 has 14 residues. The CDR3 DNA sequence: TGTGCCAGCAGTTTCGGCGGGAGGAACAATGAGCAGTTCTTC. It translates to CASSFGGRNNEQFF.

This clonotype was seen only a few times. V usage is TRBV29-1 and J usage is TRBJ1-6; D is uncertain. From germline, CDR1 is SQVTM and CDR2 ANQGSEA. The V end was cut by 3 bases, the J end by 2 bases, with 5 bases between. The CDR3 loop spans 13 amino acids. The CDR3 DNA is TGCAGCGTTGAGGAGCCCTATAATTCACCCCTCCACTTT. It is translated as CSVEEPYNSPLHF.

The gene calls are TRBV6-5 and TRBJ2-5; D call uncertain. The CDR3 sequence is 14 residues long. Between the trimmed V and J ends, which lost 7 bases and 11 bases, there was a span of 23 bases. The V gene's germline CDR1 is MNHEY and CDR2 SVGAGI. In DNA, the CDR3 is TGTGCCAGCACCTCGGCAGTTCAGTACAATGAGCAGTACTTC. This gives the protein CASTSAVQYNEQYF.

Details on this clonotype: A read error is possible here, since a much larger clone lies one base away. CDR3 region: CAGTLVGSSGANVLTF. For the CDR3, the DNA is TGTGCCGGCACGCTCGTAGGGAGTAGTGGGGCCAACGTCCTGACTTTC. The V call is TRBV7-8, the J call TRBJ2-6, with D perhaps TRBD2 (5 bases). Per germline, CDR1 SGHVS and CDR2 FQNEAQ. This CDR3 region has 16 residues. V lost 11 bases and J 3 bases, leaving 20 bases between the germline ends.

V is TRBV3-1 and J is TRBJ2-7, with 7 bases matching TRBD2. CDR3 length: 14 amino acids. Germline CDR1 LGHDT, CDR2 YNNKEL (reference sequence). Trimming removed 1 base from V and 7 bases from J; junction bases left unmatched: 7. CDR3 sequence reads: CASSQAGGYNEQYF. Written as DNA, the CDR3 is TGTGCCAGCAGCCAAGCCGGGGGGTACAATGAGCAGTACTTC.

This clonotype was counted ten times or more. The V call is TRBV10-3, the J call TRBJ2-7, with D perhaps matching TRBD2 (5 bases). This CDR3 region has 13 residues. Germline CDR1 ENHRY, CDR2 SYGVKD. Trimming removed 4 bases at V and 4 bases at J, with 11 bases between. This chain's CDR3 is CAISGDGIYEQYF. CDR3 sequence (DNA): TGTGCCATCAGTGGAGACGGGATTTACGAGCAGTACTTC.

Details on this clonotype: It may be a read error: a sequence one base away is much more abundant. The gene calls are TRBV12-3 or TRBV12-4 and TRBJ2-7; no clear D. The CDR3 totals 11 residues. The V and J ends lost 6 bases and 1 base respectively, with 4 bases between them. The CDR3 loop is CASRPSYEQYF. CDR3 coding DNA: TGTGCCAGCAGGCCTTCCTACGAGCAGTACTTC.

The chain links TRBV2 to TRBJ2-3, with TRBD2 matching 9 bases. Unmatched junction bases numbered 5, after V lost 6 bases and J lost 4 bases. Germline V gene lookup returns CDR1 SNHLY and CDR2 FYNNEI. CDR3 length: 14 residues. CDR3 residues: CASRTSGGADTQYF. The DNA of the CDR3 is TGTGCCAGCAGGACTAGCGGAGGGGCAGATACGCAGTATTTT.

CDR3 nucleotide sequence: TGCGCCAGCAGCCATCCGGGAGGTGAGCAGTACTTC. It yields the protein CASSHPGGEQYF. The chain has TRBV4-1 and TRBJ2-7; TRBD2 aligns across 7 bases. The CDR3 is made up of 12 amino acids. The trim removed 3 bases at V and 7 bases at J, leaving 3 bases unmatched. CDR1 is MGHRA, CDR2 YSYEKL, per germline.

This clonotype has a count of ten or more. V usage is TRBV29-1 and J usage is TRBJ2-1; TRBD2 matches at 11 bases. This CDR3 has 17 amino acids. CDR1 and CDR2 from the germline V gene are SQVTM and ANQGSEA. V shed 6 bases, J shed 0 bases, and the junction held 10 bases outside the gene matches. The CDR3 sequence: CSVTGLADGRSYNEQFF. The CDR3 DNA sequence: TGCAGCGTAACGGGACTAGCGGACGGACGCTCCTACAATGAGCAGTTCTTC.

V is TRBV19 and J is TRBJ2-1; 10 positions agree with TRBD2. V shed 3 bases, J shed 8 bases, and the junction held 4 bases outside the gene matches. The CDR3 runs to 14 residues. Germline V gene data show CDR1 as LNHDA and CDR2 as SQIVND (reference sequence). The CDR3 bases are TGTGCCAGTAGTATCACTAGCGGGATCGATGAGCAGTTCTTC. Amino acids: CASSITSGIDEQFF.

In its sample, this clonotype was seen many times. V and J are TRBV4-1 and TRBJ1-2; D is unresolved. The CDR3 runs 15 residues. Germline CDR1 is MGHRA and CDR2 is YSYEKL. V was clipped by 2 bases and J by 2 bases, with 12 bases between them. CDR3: CASSQRSGDNYGYTF. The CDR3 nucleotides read TGCGCCAGCAGCCAAAGATCTGGAGACAACTATGGCTACACCTTC.

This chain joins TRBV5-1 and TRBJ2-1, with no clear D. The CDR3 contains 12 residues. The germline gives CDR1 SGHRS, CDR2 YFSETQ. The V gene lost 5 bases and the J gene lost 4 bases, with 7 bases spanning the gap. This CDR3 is CASSSKYNEQFF. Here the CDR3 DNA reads TGCGCCAGCAGTTCTAAATACAATGAGCAGTTCTTC.

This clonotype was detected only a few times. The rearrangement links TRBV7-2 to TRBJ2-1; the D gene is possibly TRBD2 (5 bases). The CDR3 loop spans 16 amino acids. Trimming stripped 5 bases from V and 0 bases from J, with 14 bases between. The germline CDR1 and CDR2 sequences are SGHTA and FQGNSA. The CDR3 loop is CASSPSSGISYNEQFF. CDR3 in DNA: TGTGCCAGCAGCCCTAGCTCCGGGATCTCCTACAATGAGCAGTTCTTC.

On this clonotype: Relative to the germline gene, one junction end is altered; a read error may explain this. The CDR3 loop reads CATSRDLPGLWNSPPHF. CDR3 sequence (DNA): TGTGCCACCAGCAGAGATTTACCGGGGCTATGGAATTCACCCCCCCACTTT. The chain couples TRBV15 to TRBJ1-6; D may be TRBD1 (5 bases). Per the germline V gene, CDR1 is LNHNV and CDR2 is YYDKDF (reference sequence). The CDR3 totals 17 residues.

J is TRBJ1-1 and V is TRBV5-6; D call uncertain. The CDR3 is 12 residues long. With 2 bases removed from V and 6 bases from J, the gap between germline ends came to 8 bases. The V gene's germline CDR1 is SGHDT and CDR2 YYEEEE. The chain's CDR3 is CASSFSGAEAFF. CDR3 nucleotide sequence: TGTGCCAGCAGCTTCTCAGGCGCTGAAGCTTTCTTT.

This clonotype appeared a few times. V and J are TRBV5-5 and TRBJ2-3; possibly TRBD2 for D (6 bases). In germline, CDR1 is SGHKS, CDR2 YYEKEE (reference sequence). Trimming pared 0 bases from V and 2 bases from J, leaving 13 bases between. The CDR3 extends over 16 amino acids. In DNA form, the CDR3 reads TGTGCCAGCAGCTTGGGGCGGGAAAGGGACACAGATACGCAGTATTTT. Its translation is CASSLGRERDTDTQYF.

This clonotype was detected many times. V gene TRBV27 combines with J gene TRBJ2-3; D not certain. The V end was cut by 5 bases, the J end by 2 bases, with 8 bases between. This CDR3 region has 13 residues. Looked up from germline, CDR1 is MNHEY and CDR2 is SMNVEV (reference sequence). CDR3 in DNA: TGTGCCAGCAGTCCCGTACTCACAGATACGCAGTATTTT. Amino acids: CASSPVLTDTQYF.